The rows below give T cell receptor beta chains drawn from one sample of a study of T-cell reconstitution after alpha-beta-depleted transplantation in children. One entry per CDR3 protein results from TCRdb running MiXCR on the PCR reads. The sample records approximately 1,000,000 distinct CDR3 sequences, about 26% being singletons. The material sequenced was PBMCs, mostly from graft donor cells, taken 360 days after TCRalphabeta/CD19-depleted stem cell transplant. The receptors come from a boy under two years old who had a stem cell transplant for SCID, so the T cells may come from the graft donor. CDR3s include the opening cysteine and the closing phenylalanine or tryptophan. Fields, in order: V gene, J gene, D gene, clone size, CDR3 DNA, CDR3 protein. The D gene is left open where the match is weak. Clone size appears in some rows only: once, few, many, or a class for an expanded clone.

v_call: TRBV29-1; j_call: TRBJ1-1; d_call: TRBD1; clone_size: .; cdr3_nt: TGCAGCGCGGACAGGGGGTCCGCTGAAGCTTTCTTT; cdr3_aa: CSADRGSAEAFF
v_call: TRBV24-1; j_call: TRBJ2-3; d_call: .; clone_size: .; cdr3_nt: TGTGCCACCCAGATGGACAGCACAGATACGCAGTATTTT; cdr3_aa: CATQMDSTDTQYF
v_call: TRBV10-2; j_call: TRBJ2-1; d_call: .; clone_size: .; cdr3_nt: TGCGCCAGCACCGATGGGGATGAGCAGTTCTTC; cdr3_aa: CASTDGDEQFF
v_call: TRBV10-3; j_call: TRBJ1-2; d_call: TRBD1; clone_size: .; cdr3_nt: TGTGCCATCAGTCCCCGGACAGGGGTGGATGGCTACACCTTC; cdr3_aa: CAISPRTGVDGYTF
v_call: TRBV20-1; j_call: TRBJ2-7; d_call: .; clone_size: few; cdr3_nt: TGCAGTGCTAGAGATGGGTTTGGGACCCAGCAGTACTTC; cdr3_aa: CSARDGFGTQQYF
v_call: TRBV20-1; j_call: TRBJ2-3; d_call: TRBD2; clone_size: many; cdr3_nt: TGCAGTGCTCCTAGCGGGGGCACAGATACGCAGTATTTT; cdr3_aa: CSAPSGGTDTQYF
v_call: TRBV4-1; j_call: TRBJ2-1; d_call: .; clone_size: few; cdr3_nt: TGCGCCAGCAGCCAACCAAGCTTGGGTGAGCAGTTCTTC; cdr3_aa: CASSQPSLGEQFF
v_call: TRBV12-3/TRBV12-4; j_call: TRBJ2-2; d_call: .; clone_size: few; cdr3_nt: TGTGCCAGCAGTCCAACGCTGCGCGCGAACACCGGGGAGCTGTTTTTT; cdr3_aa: CASSPTLRANTGELFF
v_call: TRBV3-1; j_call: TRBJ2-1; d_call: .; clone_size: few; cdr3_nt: TGTGCCAGCAGCCCGACCTTCAGGGGAATCTACAATGAGCAGTTCTTC; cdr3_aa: CASSPTFRGIYNEQFF
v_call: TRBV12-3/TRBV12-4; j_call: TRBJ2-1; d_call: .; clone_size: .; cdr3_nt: TGTGCCAGCAGTTTAGGTGGGCTTCCCAGCTCCTACAATGAGCAGTTCTTC; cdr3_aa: CASSLGGLPSSYNEQFF
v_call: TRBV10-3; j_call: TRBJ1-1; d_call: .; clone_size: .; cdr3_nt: TGTGCCATCAGTGAGGGGAGTCGGGGCACTGAAGCTTTCTTT; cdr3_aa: CAISEGSRGTEAFF
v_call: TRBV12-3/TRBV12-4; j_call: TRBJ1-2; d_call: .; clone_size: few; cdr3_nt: TGTGCCAGCAGTTCCGGACAGCTTGCTAACTATGGCTACACCTTC; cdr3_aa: CASSSGQLANYGYTF
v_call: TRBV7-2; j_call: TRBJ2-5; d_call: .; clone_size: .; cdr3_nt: TGTGCCAGCAGCTTAGCCGGTCCGGGGTTGGAGACCCAGTACTTC; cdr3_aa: CASSLAGPGLETQYF
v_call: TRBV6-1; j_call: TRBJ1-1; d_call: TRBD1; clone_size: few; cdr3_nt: TGTGCCAGCAGTCCCCGGACAGGTCGGGGGAACACTGAAGCTTTCTTT; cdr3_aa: CASSPRTGRGNTEAFF
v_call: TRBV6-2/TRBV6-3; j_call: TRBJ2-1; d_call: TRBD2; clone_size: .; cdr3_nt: TGTGCCAGCAGTTACTTTCCGACTAGCGGGGGCCGTTTATCCTACAATGAGCAGTTCTTC; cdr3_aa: CASSYFPTSGGRLSYNEQFF
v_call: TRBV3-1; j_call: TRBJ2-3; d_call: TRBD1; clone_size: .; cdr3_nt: TGTGCCAGCAGCCTACCCCGACAGGGCTTCACAGATACGCAGTATTTT; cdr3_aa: CASSLPRQGFTDTQYF
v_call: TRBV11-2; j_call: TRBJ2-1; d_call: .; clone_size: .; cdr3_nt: TGTGCCAGCAGCTTTGGGGGTGCGTTTTACAATGAGCAGTTCTTC; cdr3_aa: CASSFGGAFYNEQFF
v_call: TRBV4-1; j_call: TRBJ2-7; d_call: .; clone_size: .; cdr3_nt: TGCGCCAGCAGCCCCCAATCATCAGGGACCTACGAGCAGTACTTC; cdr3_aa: CASSPQSSGTYEQYF
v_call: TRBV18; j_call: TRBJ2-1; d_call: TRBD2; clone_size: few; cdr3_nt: TGTGCCAGCTCACCGTTAGCGGGGGGAAATGAGCAGTTCTTC; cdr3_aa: CASSPLAGGNEQFF
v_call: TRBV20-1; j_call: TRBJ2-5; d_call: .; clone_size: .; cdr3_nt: TGCAGTGCTTCGGAGGCCTTCCAAGAGACCCAGTACTTC; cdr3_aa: CSASEAFQETQYF
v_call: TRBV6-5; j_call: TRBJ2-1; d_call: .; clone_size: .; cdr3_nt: TGTGCCAGCAGTTACTCGAGGGGGGGCGGGTCCTACAATGAGCAGTTCTTC; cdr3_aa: CASSYSRGGGSYNEQFF
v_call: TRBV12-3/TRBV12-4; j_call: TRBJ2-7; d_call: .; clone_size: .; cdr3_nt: TGTGCCAGCAGGCCCAAACAGGGAAAAGGGTCCTACGAGCAGTACTTC; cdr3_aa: CASRPKQGKGSYEQYF
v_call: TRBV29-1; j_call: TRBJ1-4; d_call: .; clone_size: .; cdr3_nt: TGCAGCGTCGTCGAGCGGGAAAAACTGTTTTTT; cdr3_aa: CSVVEREKLFF
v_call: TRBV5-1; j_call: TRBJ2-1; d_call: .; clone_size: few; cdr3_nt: TGCGCCAGCAGCTTGGACTCCCGTGCCCTCAATGAGCAGTTCTTC; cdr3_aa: CASSLDSRALNEQFF
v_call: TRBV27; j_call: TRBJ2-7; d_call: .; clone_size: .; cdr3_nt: TGTGCCAGCCTAGGGCCCTACTCCTACGAGCAGTACTTC; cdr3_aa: CASLGPYSYEQYF
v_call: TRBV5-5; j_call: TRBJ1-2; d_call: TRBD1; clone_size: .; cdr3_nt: TGTGCCAGCAGCACCGGACAGGGTGGTTGGTATGGCTACACCTTC; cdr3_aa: CASSTGQGGWYGYTF
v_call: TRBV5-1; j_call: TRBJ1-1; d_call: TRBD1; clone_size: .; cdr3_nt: TGCGCCAGCAGCACAGGGGTCGTGAACACTGAAGCTTTCTTT; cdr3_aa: CASSTGVVNTEAFF